The 17 T cell receptor beta chains listed next were all sequenced from one sample in a study of blood T cell repertoires in COVID-19 (TCRdb year 2020). The library was generated by the immunoSEQ multiplex PCR assay. TCRdb mirrors the immuneACCESS table, restricted to in-frame sequences. Some clones are absent from its copies; in checked studies, under half trace to an unresolved V gene, and the reason for the others is unknown. The sample has about 80,000 clones on record, roughly four fifths of them singletons. Around 9.3% of the sample belongs to the ten largest clones. The sample taken for sequencing was peripheral blood. Receptors originate from a man in his fifties or sixties with acute or convalescent COVID-19.

The chain couples TRBV12-5 to TRBJ1-2; no clear D. Per germline, CDR1 LGHNT and CDR2 FRNRAP. The V end was cut by 0 bases, the J end by 8 bases, with 16 bases between. This CDR3 spans 15 amino acids. This CDR3 reads CASGLVPNILSGYTF. Written as DNA, the CDR3 is TGTGCTAGTGGTTTGGTCCCCAATATTCTTAGCGGCTACACCTTC.

The chain carries TRBV18 and TRBJ1-6, with D hard to call. Trimming left V 1 base short and J 7 bases short, with 11 bases between. The CDR3 totals 15 residues. The germline gives CDR1 KGHSH, CDR2 LQKENI. The CDR3 loop is CASSPRGENNSPLHF. CDR3 in DNA: TGTGCCAGCTCACCACGCGGTGAAAACAATTCACCCCTCCACTTT. Complete variable domain (other parts from reference TRBV18 and TRBJ1-6): NAGVMQNPRHLVRRRGQEARLRCSPMKGHSHVYWYRQLPEEGLKFMVYLQKENIIDESGMPKERFSAEFPKEGPSILRIQQVVRGDSAAYFCASSPRGENNSPLHFGNGTRLTVT.

The gene calls are TRBV3-1 (or the pseudogene TRBV3-2) and TRBJ2-3, with D uncertain. Per the germline V gene, CDR1 is LGHDT and CDR2 is YNNKEL (reference sequence). V shed 4 bases and J shed 2 bases, with 19 bases lying between them. The CDR3 is made up of 17 amino acids. In DNA form, the CDR3 reads TGTGCCAGCAGCCGCCGTACCATAGATACTACCACAGATACGCAGTATTTT. Protein: CASSRRTIDTTTDTQYF.

The chain links TRBV9 to TRBJ2-1, with 8 bases lining up with TRBD2. The CDR3 runs to 17 residues. Losses at the gene ends were 0 bases for V and 1 base for J; bases not matched to a gene: 6. The germline CDR1 and CDR2 sequences are SGDLS and YYNGEE. The CDR3 nucleotides are TGTGCCAGCAGCGTAGGGCCCCGGGAGGGGTCCTACAATGAGCAGTTCTTC. Its translation: CASSVGPREGSYNEQFF.

The V call is TRBV7-9, the J call TRBJ1-5, with no clear D. CDR1 and CDR2 (germline): SEHNR, FQNEAQ (reference sequence). The V end lost 2 bases, the J end lost 7 bases, and 12 bases lay between the germline ends. The CDR3 spans 14 residues. CDR3 DNA: TGTGCCAGCAGCTTACTAGAGGGAGGCCAGCCCCAGCATTTT. Translated: CASSLLEGGQPQHF.

The rearrangement uses TRBV15 and TRBJ1-5; D call uncertain. Trimming pared 2 bases from V and 5 bases from J, leaving 4 bases between. Germline assignment: CDR1 LNHNV and CDR2 YYDKDF (reference sequence). The CDR3 is 12 amino acids. CDR3 loop: CATSRPDQPQHF. In nucleotides, the CDR3 is TGTGCCACCAGCAGACCTGATCAGCCCCAGCATTTT.

The CDR3 loop reads CASSFSSTTNEKLFF. The CDR3 DNA reads TGCGCCAGCAGCTTTAGCTCCACGACTAATGAAAAACTGTTTTTT. V and J are TRBV5-1 and TRBJ1-4, with unresolved D. The germline V and J ends were trimmed by 2 bases and 2 bases, with 10 bases remaining between them. This CDR3 is built from 15 residues. Germline V gene lookup returns CDR1 SGHRS and CDR2 YFSETQ.

J is TRBJ1-2 and V is TRBV6-2 or TRBV6-3; D ambiguous. V shed 6 bases and J shed 0 bases, with 11 bases lying between them. The V gene's germline CDR1 is MNHEY and CDR2 SVGEGT. This CDR3 has 14 residues. The CDR3 sequence: CASSRTGSNYGYTF. Written as DNA, the CDR3 is TGTGCCAGCAGCCGGACGGGATCTAACTATGGCTACACCTTC.

The chain is built from TRBV10-3 and TRBJ2-1, with TRBD2 matching 13 bases. J lost 10 bases, V lost 4 bases, and 7 bases had no gene match. This CDR3 is 15 amino acids long. The germline V gene has CDR1 ENHRY and CDR2 SYGVKD. This CDR3 reads CAISATSGRAGEQFF. The CDR3 DNA sequence: TGTGCCATCAGTGCCACTAGCGGGAGGGCCGGAGAGCAGTTCTTC.

In nucleotides, the CDR3 is TGTGCCAGCCACGGCGGCCCTAACTATGGCTACACCTTC. Protein sequence: CASHGGPNYGYTF. The J gene is TRBJ1-2, the V gene TRBV25-1; D remains ambiguous. The CDR3 is 13 residues long. Germline values: CDR1 MGHDK, CDR2 SYGVNS. V was clipped by 8 bases and J by 0 bases, with 10 bases between them.

The chain recombines TRBV2 with TRBJ1-2, with D hard to call. Trimming removed 2 bases from V and 2 bases from J, with 9 bases in between. The length of the CDR3 is 14 residues. Germline loops: CDR1 SNHLY, CDR2 FYNNEI. The CDR3 nucleotides are TGTGCCAGCAGTGAACAGGCACACAACTATGGCTACACCTTC. Translation gives CASSEQAHNYGYTF.

For the CDR3, the DNA is TGTGCCAGCAGGGAAATGGGGAGCGGAGAGACCCAGTACTTC. The encoded protein is CASREMGSGETQYF. This chain uses TRBV7-9 with TRBJ2-5; D might be TRBD2 (5 bases). Trimming removed 6 bases at V and 4 bases at J, with 15 bases between. This CDR3 contains 14 residues. CDR1 and CDR2 from the germline V gene are SEHNR and FQNEAQ (reference sequence). The full variable domain, completed using reference TRBV7-9 and TRBJ2-5, is DTGVSQNPRHKITKRGQNVTFRCDPISEHNRLYWYRQTLGQGPEFLTYFQNEAQLEKSRLLSDRFSAERPKGSFSTLEIQRTEQGDSAMYLCASREMGSGETQYFGPGTRLLVL.

V usage is TRBV28 and J usage is TRBJ1-5, with D possibly being TRBD1 (5 bases). V lost 3 bases to trimming and J lost 9 bases, with 18 bases between them. The CDR3 is 15 amino acids. CDR1 MDHEN and CDR2 SYDVKM come from the germline V gene. Here the CDR3 DNA reads TGTGCCAGCAGTTTGCCAGGGACTAGAGTGGGGCCCCAGCATTTT. This gives the protein CASSLPGTRVGPQHF.

The gene calls are TRBV12-5 and TRBJ1-5; 9 bases map to TRBD1. Germline trimming cut 6 bases from V and 2 bases from J; bases unmatched to any gene: 2. CDR3 length: 14 residues. Germline CDR1 is LGHNT and CDR2 is FRNRAP. The CDR3 DNA reads as TGTGCTAGTGGCCGGGACAGGGGCAATCAGCCCCAGCATTTT. Protein product: CASGRDRGNQPQHF.

The J gene is TRBJ2-5, the V gene TRBV29-1, with 8 nucleotides matching TRBD1. Germline V gives CDR1 SQVTM, CDR2 ANQGSEA. With 4 bases clipped from V and 4 bases from J, the junction kept 5 bases outside the gene matches. This CDR3 is built from 13 residues. The CDR3 DNA is TGCAGCGTTGGAGGACAGGGTGGAGAGACCCAGTACTTC. Translation gives CSVGGQGGETQYF.

The V and J genes are TRBV7-2 and TRBJ1-1; TRBD1 aligns across 7 bases. Per germline, CDR1 SGHTA and CDR2 FQGNSA. The CDR3 spans 14 residues. V shed 5 bases and J 1 base; nucleotides not matched to a gene: 4. CDR3 DNA: TGTGCCAGCAGCGAATGGACAGGGAACACTGAAGCTTTCTTT. Its translation: CASSEWTGNTEAFF.

This clone was seen a handful of times. This chain joins TRBV6-2 or TRBV6-3 and TRBJ2-1; D is perhaps TRBD2 (6 bases). In germline, CDR1 is MNHEY, CDR2 SVGEGT. CDR3 size: 14 residues. Trimming shortened V by 5 bases and J by 2 bases, and 10 bases separated the two germline ends. In DNA, the CDR3 is TGTGCCAGCAGTCCGGGGACTGCCTACAATGAGCAGTTCTTC. Its protein is CASSPGTAYNEQFF.